This TCR beta chain was identified in a study of blood T cell repertoires in COVID-19. At the level of the study: Sites in the United States, Italy and Spain provided acute and convalescent COVID-19 samples. PBMCs, B-cell-depleted T cells, or T cells were the source of the cDNA or gDNA that made up the material.

Looked up from germline, CDR1 is SGHKS and CDR2 is YYEKEE (reference sequence). The germline V and J ends were trimmed by 4 bases and 1 base, with 8 bases remaining between them. This CDR3 spans 13 amino acids. Original analysis: Estimates of nucleated cell counts were drawn from the amplification of reference gene primers. TCRdb's table, derived via immunoSEQ multiplex PCR, lists solely in-frame clones and lacks some. V, J and clone size are taken as reported in that table, and D and trimming were inferred from the DNA itself. The sample includes 250,000 or so clones, roughly 85% seen only once; the top ten take 3%.

The sequencing sample was made of peripheral blood. The J gene is TRBJ1-1, the V gene TRBV5-5; D is unclear. The TCR was taken from a woman aged 25 to 39 with active or convalescent COVID-19. CDR3 in DNA: TGTGCCAGCAGCCGACTGGGGAACACTGAAGCTTTCTTT. Its translation: CASSRLGNTEAFF.